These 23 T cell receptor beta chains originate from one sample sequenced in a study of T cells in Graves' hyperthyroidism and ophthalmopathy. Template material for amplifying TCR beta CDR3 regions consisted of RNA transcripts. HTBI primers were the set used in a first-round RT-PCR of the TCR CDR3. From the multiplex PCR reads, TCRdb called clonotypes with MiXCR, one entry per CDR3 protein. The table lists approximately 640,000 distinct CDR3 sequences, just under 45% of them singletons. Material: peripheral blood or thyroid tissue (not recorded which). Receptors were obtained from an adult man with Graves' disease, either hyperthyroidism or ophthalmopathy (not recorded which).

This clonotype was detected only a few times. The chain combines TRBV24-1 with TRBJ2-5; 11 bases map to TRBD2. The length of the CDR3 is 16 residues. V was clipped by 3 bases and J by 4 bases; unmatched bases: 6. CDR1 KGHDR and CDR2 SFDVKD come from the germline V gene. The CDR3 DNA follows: TGTGCCACCAGTGATACACTAGCGGGAGAGGGAGAGACCCAGTACTTC. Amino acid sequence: CATSDTLAGEGETQYF.

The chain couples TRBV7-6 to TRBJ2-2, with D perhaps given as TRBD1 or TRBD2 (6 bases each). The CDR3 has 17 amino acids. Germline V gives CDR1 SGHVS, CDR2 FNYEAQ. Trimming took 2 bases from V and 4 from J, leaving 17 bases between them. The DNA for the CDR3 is TGTGCCAGCAGCTTATTTACGAGGGGGGCGGCCACCGGGGAGCTGTTTTTT. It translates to CASSLFTRGAATGELFF.

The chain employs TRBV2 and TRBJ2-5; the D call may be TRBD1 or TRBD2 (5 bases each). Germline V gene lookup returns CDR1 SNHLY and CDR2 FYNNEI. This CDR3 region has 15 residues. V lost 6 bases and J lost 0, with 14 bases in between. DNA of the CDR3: TGTGCCAGCAGCGGGATGGGACCGTACCAAGAGACCCAGTACTTC. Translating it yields CASSGMGPYQETQYF.

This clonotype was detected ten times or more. Written as DNA, the CDR3 is TGCAGTGCTAGGCGGAGTTCCCAGGAGCAGTACTTC. Protein sequence: CSARRSSQEQYF. This chain connects TRBV20-1 to TRBJ2-7; D gene uncertain. V lost 3 bases to trimming and J lost 7 bases, with 13 bases between them. CDR3 length equals 12 residues. The germline CDR1 and CDR2 sequences are DFQATT and SNEGSKA (reference sequence).

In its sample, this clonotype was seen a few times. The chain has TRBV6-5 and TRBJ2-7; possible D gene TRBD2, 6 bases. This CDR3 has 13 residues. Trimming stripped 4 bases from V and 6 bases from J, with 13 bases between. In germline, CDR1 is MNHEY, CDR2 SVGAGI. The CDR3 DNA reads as TGTGCCAGCAGTTCAGGACTATCGGTCGAGCAGTACTTC. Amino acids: CASSSGLSVEQYF.

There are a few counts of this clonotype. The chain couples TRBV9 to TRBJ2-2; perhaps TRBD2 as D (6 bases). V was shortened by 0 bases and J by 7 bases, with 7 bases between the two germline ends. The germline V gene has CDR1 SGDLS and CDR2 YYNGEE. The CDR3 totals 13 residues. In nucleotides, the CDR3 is TGTGCCAGCAGCGTAGTAGCGGACGGGGAGCTGTTTTTT. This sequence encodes CASSVVADGELFF.

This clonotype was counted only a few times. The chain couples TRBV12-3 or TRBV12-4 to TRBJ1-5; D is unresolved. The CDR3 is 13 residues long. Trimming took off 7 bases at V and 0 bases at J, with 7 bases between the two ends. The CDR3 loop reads CASNQNSNQPQHF. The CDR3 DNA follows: TGTGCCAGCAACCAGAATAGCAATCAGCCCCAGCATTTT.

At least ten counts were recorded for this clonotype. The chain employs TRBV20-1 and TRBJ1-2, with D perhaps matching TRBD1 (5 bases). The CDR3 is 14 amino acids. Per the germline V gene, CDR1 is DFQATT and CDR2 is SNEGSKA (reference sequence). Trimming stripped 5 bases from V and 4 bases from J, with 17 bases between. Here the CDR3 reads CSAAGPTGSYGYTF. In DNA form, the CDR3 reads TGCAGTGCTGCCGGGCCAACAGGTAGCTATGGCTACACCTTC.

Written as DNA, the CDR3 is TGTGCCAGCAGCTTCGCAGAGTTACAGCCTGAAGCTTTCTTT. As protein: CASSFAELQPEAFF. This chain links TRBV7-9 with TRBJ1-1; D is ambiguous. V shed 3 bases and J shed 6 bases, with 14 bases lying between them. Germline V CDR1 and CDR2: SEHNR, FQNEAQ (reference sequence). The CDR3 runs 14 residues.

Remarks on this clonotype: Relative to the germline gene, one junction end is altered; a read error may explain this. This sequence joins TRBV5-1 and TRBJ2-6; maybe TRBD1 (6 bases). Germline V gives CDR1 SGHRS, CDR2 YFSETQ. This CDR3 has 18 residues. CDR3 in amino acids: CASSFDRRTFSGANVLTF. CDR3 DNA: TGTGCCAGCAGCTTCGACAGGCGGACCTTCTCTGGGGCCAACGTCCTGACTTTC.

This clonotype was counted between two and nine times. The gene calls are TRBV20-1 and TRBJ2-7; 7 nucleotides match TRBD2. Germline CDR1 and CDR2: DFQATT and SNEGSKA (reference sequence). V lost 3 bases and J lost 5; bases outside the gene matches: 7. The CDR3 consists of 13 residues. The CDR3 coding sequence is TGCAGTGCTAGGACTAGCAGAGGGGACGAGCAGTACTTC. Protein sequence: CSARTSRGDEQYF.

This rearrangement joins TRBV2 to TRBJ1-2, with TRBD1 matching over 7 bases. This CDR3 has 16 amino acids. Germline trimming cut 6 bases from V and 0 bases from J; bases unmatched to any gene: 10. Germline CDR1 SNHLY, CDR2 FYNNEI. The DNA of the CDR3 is TGTGCCAGCAGGAGGGGGACAGTCGATACTAACTATGGCTACACCTTC. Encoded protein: CASRRGTVDTNYGYTF.

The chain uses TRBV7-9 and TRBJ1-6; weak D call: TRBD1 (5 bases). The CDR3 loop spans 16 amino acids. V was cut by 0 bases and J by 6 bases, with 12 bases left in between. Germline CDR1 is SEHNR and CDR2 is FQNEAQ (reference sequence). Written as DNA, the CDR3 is TGTGCCAGCAGCTTAGCCTCCGGGGCCCTTAATTCACCCCTCCACTTT. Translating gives CASSLASGALNSPLHF.

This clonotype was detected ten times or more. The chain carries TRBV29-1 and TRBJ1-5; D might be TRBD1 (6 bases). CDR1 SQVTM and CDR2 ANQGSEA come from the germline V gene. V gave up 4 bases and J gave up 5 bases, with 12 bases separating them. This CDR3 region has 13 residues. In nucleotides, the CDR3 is TGCAGCGTTGCGACAGGTACATATCAGCCCCAGCATTTT. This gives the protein CSVATGTYQPQHF.

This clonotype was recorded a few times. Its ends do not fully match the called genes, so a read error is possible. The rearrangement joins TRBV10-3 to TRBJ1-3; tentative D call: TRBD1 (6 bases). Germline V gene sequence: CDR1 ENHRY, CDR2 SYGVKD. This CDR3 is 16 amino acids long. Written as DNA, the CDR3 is TGTGCCAGCAGTGAACCCGGCAGGGGTTCTGGAAACACCATATATTTT. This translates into CASSEPGRGSGNTIYF.

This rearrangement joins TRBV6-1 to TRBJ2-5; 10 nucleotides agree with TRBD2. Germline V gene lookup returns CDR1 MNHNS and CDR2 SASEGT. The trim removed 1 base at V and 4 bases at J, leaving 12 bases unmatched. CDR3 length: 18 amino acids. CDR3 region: CASSEVAPSGSSRETQYF. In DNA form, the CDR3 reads TGTGCCAGCAGTGAAGTGGCGCCTAGCGGGAGTTCGAGAGAGACCCAGTACTTC.

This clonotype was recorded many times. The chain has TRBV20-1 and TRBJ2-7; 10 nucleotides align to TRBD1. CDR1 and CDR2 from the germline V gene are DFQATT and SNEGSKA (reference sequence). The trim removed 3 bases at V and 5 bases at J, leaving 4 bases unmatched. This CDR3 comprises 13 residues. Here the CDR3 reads CSASGDRGHEQYF. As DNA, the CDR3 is TGCAGTGCTAGTGGGGACAGGGGTCACGAGCAGTACTTC.

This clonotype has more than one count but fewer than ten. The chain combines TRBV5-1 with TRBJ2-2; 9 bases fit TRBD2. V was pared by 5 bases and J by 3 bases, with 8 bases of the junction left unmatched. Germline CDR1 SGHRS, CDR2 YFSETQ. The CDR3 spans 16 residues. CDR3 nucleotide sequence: TGCGCCAGCAGTCTCCCTAGCGGGGTGGACACCGGGGAGCTGTTTTTT. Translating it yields CASSLPSGVDTGELFF.

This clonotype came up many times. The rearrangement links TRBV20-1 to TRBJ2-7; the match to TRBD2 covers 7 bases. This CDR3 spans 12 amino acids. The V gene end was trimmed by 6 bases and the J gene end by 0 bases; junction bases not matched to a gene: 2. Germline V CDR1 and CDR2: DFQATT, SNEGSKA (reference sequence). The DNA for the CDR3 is TGCAGTGCCCAGCGGGACTCCTACGAGCAGTACTTC. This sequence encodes CSAQRDSYEQYF.

CDR3 protein: CSVGQKGSQPQHF. For the CDR3, the DNA is TGCAGCGTTGGACAGAAGGGTAGTCAGCCCCAGCATTTT. This sequence joins TRBV29-1 and TRBJ1-5; D might be TRBD1 (5 bases). CDR1 and CDR2 from the germline V gene are SQVTM and ANQGSEA. The CDR3 extends over 13 amino acids. V lost 4 bases to trimming and J lost 6 bases, with 13 bases between them.

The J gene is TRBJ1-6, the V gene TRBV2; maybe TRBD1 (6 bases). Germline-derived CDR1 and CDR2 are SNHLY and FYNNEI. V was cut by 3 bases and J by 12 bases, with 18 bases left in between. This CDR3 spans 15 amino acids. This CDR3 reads CASSEGGQGSGPLHF. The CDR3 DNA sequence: TGTGCCAGCAGTGAGGGGGGGCAGGGGAGTGGACCCCTCCACTTT.

The CDR3 DNA is TGTGCCAGCAGTGATCAGGGGGGTGGTTGGCGCTCCTACGAGCAGTACTTC. Protein sequence: CASSDQGGGWRSYEQYF. V gene TRBV7-2 combines with J gene TRBJ2-7; D possibly corresponds to TRBD1 (7 bases). V lost 6 bases and J 0 bases, leaving 21 bases between the germline ends. Germline V gene data show CDR1 as SGHTA and CDR2 as FQGNSA. The CDR3 extends over 17 amino acids.

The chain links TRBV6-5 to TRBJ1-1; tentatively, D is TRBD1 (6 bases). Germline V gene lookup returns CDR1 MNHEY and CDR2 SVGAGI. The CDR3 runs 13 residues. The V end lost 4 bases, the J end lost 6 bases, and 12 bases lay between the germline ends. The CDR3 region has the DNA TGTGCCAGCAGTTTCTGGGGGGGCTCTGAAGCTTTCTTT. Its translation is CASSFWGGSEAFF.